In this sample, the clone carrying this T cell receptor (beta chain) turned up many times. Its target is not known. The same CDR3 is also encoded by other DNA sequences in this sample. The entry originates in a study of shared clonotypes between healthy human individuals. Whole-study results and caveats: Only blood samples were collected, and tissue repertoires likely differ.

The donors, all of them Caucasian adults, lived in Nashville, Tennessee. CD8 memory cells included CD45RO+ cells plus CCR7-negative CD45RA+ TemRA cells. V gave up 5 bases and J gave up 3 bases; unmatched junction bases: 7. CDR1 is SGDLS and CDR2 is YYNGEE in the germline V gene. CDR3 length: 15 residues. DNA at 150 to 200 ng, around 30,000 T cell genomes, went into sorted-subset replicate PCRs. Data came from immunoSEQ multiplex PCR; TCRdb stores just in-frame clones and leaves some out. The table shows approximately 640,000 clones, with about 90% occurring only once. V is TRBV9 and J is TRBJ1-1, with 10 bases matching TRBD1. Sequencing was done on a sample of memory CD8+ T cells from PBMCs. Described subset: CD45RO+ cells pooled with CCR7-negative TemRA cells. The TCR sequence derives from a man aged 18 to 29 in good health. Some clones in this sample may be carry-over from other donors' samples. The CDR3: CASSPTGGADTEAFF. The CDR3 DNA reads TGTGCCAGCAGTCCGACAGGGGGCGCGGACACTGAAGCTTTCTTT.